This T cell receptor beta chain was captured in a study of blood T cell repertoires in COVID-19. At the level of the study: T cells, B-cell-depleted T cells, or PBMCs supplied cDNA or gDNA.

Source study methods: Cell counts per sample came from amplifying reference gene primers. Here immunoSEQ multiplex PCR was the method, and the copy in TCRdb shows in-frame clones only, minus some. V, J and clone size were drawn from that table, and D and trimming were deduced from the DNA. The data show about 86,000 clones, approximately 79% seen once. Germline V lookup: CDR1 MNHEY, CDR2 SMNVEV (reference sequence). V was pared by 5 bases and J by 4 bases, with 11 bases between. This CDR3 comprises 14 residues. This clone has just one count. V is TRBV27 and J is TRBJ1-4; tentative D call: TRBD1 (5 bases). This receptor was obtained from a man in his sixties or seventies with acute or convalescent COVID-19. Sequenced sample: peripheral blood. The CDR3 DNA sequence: TGTGCCAGCAGTACACAGGCCTATAATGAAAAACTGTTTTTT. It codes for CASSTQAYNEKLFF.